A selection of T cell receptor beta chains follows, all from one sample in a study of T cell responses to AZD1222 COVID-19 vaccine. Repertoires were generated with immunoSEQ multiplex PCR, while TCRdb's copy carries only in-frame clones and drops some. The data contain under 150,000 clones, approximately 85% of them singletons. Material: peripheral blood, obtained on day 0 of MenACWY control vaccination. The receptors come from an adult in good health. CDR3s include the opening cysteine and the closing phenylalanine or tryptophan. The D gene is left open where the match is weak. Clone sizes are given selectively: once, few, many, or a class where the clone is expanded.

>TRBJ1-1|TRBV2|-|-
TGTGCCAGCAGAACCCCATGGAACACTGAAGCTTTCTTT
CASRTPWNTEAFF
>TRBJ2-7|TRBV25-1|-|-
TGTGCCAGCAGTGAGGGTTGGGGACAACCAACCTACGAGCAGTACTTC
CASSEGWGQPTYEQYF
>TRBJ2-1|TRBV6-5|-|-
TGTGCCAGTTGGGGTAATGAGCAGTTCTTC
CASWGNEQFF
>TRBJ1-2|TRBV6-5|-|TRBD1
TGTGCCAGCAGTTACGGCGGGACAGGGCTGGAAGGCTACACCTTC
CASSYGGTGLEGYTF
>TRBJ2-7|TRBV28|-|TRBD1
TGTGCCAGCTTGGACAGGGAGGCATACGAGCAGTACTTC
CASLDREAYEQYF
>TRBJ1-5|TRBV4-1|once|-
TGCGCCAGCAGCCAAGTTAAAGGGGGCAATCAGCCCCAGCATTTT
CASSQVKGGNQPQHF
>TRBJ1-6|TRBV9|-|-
TGTGCCAGCAGCCCCTCGATGTTGACGGTAAATTCACCCCTCCACTTT
CASSPSMLTVNSPLHF
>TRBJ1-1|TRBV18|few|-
TGTGCCAGCTCACTAGAAATGAACACTGAAGCTTTCTTT
CASSLEMNTEAFF
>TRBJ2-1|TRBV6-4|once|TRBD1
TGTGCCAGCAGTGGCCCCGTGGGGACAGGGGCCAATGAGCAGTTCTTC
CASSGPVGTGANEQFF
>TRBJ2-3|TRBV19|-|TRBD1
TGTGCCAGTACCCCACAGGGGGACACAGATACGCAGTATTTT
CASTPQGDTDTQYF
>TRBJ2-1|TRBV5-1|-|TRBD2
TGCGCCAGCAGGTCGAGGGGACTAGCGGGAGTGGATGAGCAGTTCTTC
CASRSRGLAGVDEQFF
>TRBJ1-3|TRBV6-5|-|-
TGTGCCAGCAGTTGGAGCTCTGGAAACACCATATATTTT
CASSWSSGNTIYF
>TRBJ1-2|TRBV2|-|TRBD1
TGTGCCAGCACACTGGGACAGGGGCATAACTATGGCTACACCTTC
CASTLGQGHNYGYTF
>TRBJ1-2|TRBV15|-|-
TGTGCCACCAGCAGAGATAAAGGACAGAGGCCTAACTATGGCTACACCTTC
CATSRDKGQRPNYGYTF
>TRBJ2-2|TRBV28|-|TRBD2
TGTGCCAGCACCGCCTGGGCTAGCGGGGCGAACACCGGGGAGCTGTTTTTT
CASTAWASGANTGELFF
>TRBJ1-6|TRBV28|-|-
TGTGCCAGCAGTTCACTCGACAGAGATAATTCACCCCTCCACTTT
CASSSLDRDNSPLHF
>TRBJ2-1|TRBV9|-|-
TGTGCCAGCAGCGTAGGGGGACATCCCTACAATGAGCAGTTCTTC
CASSVGGHPYNEQFF
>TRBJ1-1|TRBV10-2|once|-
TGCGCCAGCAGTGAGAGGCAGAGCTTCGAAGCTTTCTTT
CASSERQSFEAFF
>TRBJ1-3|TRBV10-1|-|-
TGCGCCAGCAGTGAGCCGTCGTTGGAGCCTGGAAACACCATATATTTT
CASSEPSLEPGNTIYF
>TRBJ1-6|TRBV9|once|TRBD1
TGTGCCAGCAGGGAAGACAGGGATAATTCACCCCTCCACTTT
CASREDRDNSPLHF
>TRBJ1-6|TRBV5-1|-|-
TGCGCCAGCAGCATCCAGGGCCTAAGTTCACCCCTCCACTTT
CASSIQGLSSPLHF
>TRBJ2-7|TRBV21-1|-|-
TGTGCCAGCAGCAACAGACACGAGCAGTACTTC
CASSNRHEQYF
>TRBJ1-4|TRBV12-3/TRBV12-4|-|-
TGTGCCAGCACCCCGGACTATAATGAAAAACTGTTTTTT
CASTPDYNEKLFF
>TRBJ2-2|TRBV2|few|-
TGTGCCAGCAGTGACTTTTTTCCGGGGTCCGGGGAGCTGTTTTTT
CASSDFFPGSGELFF
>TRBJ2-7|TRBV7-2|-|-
TGTGCCAGCAGCCAACCCCAAGTATACGGCGAGCAGTACTTC
CASSQPQVYGEQYF
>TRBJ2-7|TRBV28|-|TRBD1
TGTGCCAGCAGTTTATCAGGACAGGGGAAGCAGTACTTC
CASSLSGQGKQYF
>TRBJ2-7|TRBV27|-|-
TGTGCCAGCAGCAACGGGGGCTACGAGCAGTACTTC
CASSNGGYEQYF
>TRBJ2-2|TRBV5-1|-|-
TGCGCCAGCTGGAAGGACACTGGACCCGGGGAGCTGTTTTTT
CASWKDTGPGELFF
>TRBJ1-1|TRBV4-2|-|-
TGTGCCAGCAGCCAAGAGCGGAAAGCGGGTAATGAAGCTTTCTTT
CASSQERKAGNEAFF
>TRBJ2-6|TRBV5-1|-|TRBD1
TGCGCCAGCAGCTTAGGGACAGGGGTGGCAGGGGCCAACGTCCTGACTTTC
CASSLGTGVAGANVLTF
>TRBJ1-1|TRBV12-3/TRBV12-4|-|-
TGTGCCAGCAGCAGCGGGGTGCTCGGGGAAGCTTTCTTT
CASSSGVLGEAFF
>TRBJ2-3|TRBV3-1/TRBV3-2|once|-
TGTGCCAGCAGCCAAGATCCCCAGTCAGATACGCAGTATTTT
CASSQDPQSDTQYF
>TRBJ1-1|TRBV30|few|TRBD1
TGTGCCAGAGGACAGGGTGAGGTGAACACTGAAGCTTTCTTT
CARGQGEVNTEAFF
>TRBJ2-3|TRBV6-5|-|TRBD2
TGTGCCAGCCGGGGGACTAGCGGGGCCCAGCATACGCAGTATTTT
CASRGTSGAQHTQYF
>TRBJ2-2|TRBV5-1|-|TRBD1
TGCGCCAGCAGTTTCTTGACAGGGGTGAACACCGGGGAGCTGTTTTTT
CASSFLTGVNTGELFF
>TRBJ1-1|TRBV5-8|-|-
TGTGCCAGCAGCTTGGCCTTCTGGCAGCACCTTGAGAGGACTGAAGCTTTCTTT
CASSLAFWQHLERTEAFF